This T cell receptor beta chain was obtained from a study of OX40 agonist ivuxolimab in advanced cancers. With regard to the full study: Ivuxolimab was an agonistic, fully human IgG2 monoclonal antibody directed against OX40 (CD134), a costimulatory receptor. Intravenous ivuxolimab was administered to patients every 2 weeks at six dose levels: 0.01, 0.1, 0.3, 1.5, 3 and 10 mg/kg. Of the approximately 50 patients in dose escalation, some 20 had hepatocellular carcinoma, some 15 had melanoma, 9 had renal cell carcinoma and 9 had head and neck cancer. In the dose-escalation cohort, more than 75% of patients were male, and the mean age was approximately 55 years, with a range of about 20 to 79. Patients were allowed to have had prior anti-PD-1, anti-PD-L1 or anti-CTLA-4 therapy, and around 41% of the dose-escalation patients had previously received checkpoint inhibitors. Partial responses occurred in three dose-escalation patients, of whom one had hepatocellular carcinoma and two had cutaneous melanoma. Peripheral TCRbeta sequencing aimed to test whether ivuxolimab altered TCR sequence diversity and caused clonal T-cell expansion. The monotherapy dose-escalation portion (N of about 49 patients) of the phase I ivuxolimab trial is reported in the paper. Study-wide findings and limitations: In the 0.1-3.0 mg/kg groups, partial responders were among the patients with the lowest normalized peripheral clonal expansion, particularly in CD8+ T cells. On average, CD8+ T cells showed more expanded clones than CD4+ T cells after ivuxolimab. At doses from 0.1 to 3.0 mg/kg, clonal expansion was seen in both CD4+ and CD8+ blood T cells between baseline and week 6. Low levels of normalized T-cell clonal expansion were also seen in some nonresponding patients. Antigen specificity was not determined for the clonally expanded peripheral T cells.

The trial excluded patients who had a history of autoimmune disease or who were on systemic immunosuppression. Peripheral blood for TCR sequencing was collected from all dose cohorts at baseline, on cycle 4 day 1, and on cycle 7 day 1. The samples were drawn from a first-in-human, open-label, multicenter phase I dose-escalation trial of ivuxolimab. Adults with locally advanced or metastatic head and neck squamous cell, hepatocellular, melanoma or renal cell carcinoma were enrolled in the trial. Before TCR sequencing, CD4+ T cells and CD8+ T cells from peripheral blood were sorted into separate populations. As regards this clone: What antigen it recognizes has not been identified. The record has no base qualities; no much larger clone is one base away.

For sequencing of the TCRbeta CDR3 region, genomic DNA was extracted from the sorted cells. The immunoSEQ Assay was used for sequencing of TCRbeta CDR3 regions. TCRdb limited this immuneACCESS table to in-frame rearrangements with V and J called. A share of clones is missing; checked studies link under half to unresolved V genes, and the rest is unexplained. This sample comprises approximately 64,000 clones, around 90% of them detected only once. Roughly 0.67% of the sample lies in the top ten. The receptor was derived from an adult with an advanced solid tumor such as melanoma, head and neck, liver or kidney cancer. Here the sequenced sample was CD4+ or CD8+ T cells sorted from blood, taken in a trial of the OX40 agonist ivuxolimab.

The CDR3 protein is CASSPGLADSYEQYF. The sequenced DNA is TGTGCCAGCTCACCGGGACTAGCGGACTCCTACGAGCAGTACTTC. This sequence uses TRBV18 and TRBJ2-7; 11 central nucleotides agree with TRBD2. The CDR3, from cysteine to phenylalanine, totals 15 residues. The read is trimmed to its CDR3 DNA, 45 bases read in frame from base 1. V loses 3 bases at its end and J loses 0 bases; junction bases beyond the gene matches: 1. According to the germline V gene, CDR1 reads KGHSH and CDR2 reads LQKENI.